Following are 21 T cell receptor beta chains from one sample sequenced in a study of shared clonotypes between healthy human individuals. Data came from immunoSEQ multiplex PCR; TCRdb stores just in-frame clones and leaves some out. The sample carries approximately 980,000 clones, more than 75% recorded once. The sample taken for sequencing was memory CD4+ T cells sorted from blood. This sample's subset: CD45RA-negative fraction. Source of these receptors: a man between 18 and 29 years old in good health.

On this clone: The sample carries other DNA sequences with the same CDR3. The chain links TRBV7-2 to TRBJ2-3; perhaps TRBD2 as D (5 bases). Germline-derived CDR1 and CDR2 are SGHTA and FQGNSA. V dropped 5 bases and J dropped 5 bases, with 8 bases sitting between them. CDR3 length: 12 amino acids. CDR3 sequence (DNA): TGTGCCAGCAGCCCCAGCGGAGATACGCAGTATTTT. It encodes CASSPSGDTQYF. The whole variable domain, remainder taken from reference TRBV7-2 and TRBJ2-3, is GAGVSQSPSNKVTEKGKDVELRCDPISGHTALYWYRQSLGQGLEFLIYFQGNSAPDKSGLPSDRFSAERTGGSVSTLTIQRTQQEDSAVYLCASSPSGDTQYFGPGTRLTVL.

In its sample, this clone was seen a few times. The chain carries TRBV28 and TRBJ2-7; 7 bases match TRBD2. This CDR3 spans 14 amino acids. The trim removed 2 bases at V and 7 bases at J, leaving 8 bases unmatched. The germline gives CDR1 MDHEN, CDR2 SYDVKM. Here the CDR3 reads CASSLIWREKEQYF. The CDR3, as DNA: TGTGCCAGCAGTTTAATTTGGCGGGAGAAGGAGCAGTACTTC.

This rearrangement joins TRBV5-1 to TRBJ1-4, with D maybe TRBD1 (6 bases). Trimming removed 3 bases from V and 5 bases from J, with 14 bases in between. This CDR3 comprises 15 residues. Germline loops: CDR1 SGHRS, CDR2 YFSETQ. CDR3 bases: TGCGCCAGCAGCTCTGCACTAACAGGGAATGAAAAACTGTTTTTT. This gives the protein CASSSALTGNEKLFF.

The V and J genes are TRBV10-3 and TRBJ2-7; no clear D gene. V lost 7 bases to trimming and J lost 3 bases, with 16 bases between them. CDR1 and CDR2 from the germline V gene are ENHRY and SYGVKD. This CDR3 comprises 14 residues. This CDR3 is CAITIGPPDYEQYF. CDR3 nucleotides: TGTGCCATCACCATAGGTCCCCCAGACTACGAGCAGTACTTC.

Concerning this clone: The identical CDR3 is also encoded by other nucleotide sequences in the sample. This chain links TRBV6-1 with TRBJ2-7; D unclear. CDR1 and CDR2 (germline): MNHNS, SASEGT. V lost 2 bases to trimming and J lost 4 bases, with 3 bases between them. CDR3 length equals 11 residues. As DNA, the CDR3 is TGTGCCAGCAGTGAAAATTACGAGCAGTACTTC. This translates into CASSENYEQYF.

J is TRBJ2-3 and V is TRBV29-1; tentative D call: TRBD2 (6 bases). The V end lost 5 bases, the J end lost 3 bases, and 12 bases lay between the germline ends. CDR1 is SQVTM and CDR2 is ANQGSEA in the germline V gene. The CDR3 length is 13 residues. DNA of the CDR3: TGCAGCGTTAGGGCTAGCGATACAGATACGCAGTATTTT. Its translation: CSVRASDTDTQYF.

This clone has more than one count but fewer than ten. The CDR3 bases are TGTGCCAGCAGCTTGTCAGGGTCTGGGGCCAACGTCCTGACTTTC. Translation: CASSLSGSGANVLTF. The chain recombines TRBV5-5 with TRBJ2-6; TRBD1 might be the D (5 bases). Trimming left V 1 base short and J 1 base short, with 6 bases between. The CDR3 is 15 amino acids. Germline V lookup: CDR1 SGHKS, CDR2 YYEKEE (reference sequence).

V usage is TRBV6-6 and J usage is TRBJ1-2; perhaps TRBD1 as D (5 bases). The CDR3 extends over 14 amino acids. V was clipped by 3 bases and J by 2 bases, with 10 bases between them. Germline V lookup: CDR1 MNHNY, CDR2 SVGAGI (reference sequence). CDR3 DNA: TGTGCCAGCAGTTATGGGGCCGGGAACTATGGCTACACCTTC. Its protein is CASSYGAGNYGYTF.

The CDR3 is CASSLDRTWSYNEQFF. In DNA form, the CDR3 reads TGTGCCAGCAGCTTGGATCGCACTTGGAGCTACAATGAGCAGTTCTTC. V usage is TRBV5-8 and J usage is TRBJ2-1; D is uncertain. V was cut by 0 bases and J by 3 bases, with 13 bases left in between. Per the germline V gene, CDR1 is SGHTS and CDR2 is YDEGEE. This CDR3 comprises 16 residues.

V and J are TRBV5-1 and TRBJ2-1; 14 bases match TRBD2. This CDR3 is built from 17 residues. Germline assignment: CDR1 SGHRS and CDR2 YFSETQ. The junction had 7 bases not matched to a gene; V was cut back by 4 bases and J by 4 bases. For the CDR3, the DNA is TGCGCCAGCAGCCCGGGACTAGCGGGGGCCCAATACAATGAGCAGTTCTTC. This codes for CASSPGLAGAQYNEQFF.

This clone was found once. This rearrangement joins TRBV19 to TRBJ2-3; TRBD1 is a possible D gene (6 bases). Trimming took off 5 bases at V and 5 bases at J, with 17 bases between the two ends. The CDR3 runs 15 residues. Germline V CDR1 and CDR2: LNHDA, SQIVND (reference sequence). CDR3 nucleotides: TGTGCCAGTAGTCTGACCAGGGGAAGTGTAGATACGCAGTATTTT. This gives the protein CASSLTRGSVDTQYF.

This clone was seen ten or more times. The chain recombines TRBV18 with TRBJ2-1, with a possible D match to TRBD2 (5 bases). The CDR3 runs to 19 residues. V was shortened by 3 bases and J by 5 bases, with 26 bases between the two germline ends. Germline V gives CDR1 KGHSH, CDR2 LQKENI. The CDR3 region is CASSPDLFAGSLTNNEQFF. The CDR3 bases are TGTGCCAGCTCACCGGATCTTTTTGCGGGTAGTTTGACGAACAATGAGCAGTTCTTC.

The chain uses TRBV4-1 and TRBJ1-6; TRBD1 aligns across 12 bases. This CDR3 spans 18 amino acids. With 3 bases clipped from V and 11 bases from J, the junction kept 14 bases outside the gene matches. Germline V CDR1 and CDR2: MGHRA, YSYEKL. The chain's CDR3 is CASSQGGTGGRISAPLHF. DNA for the CDR3: TGCGCCAGCAGCCAGGGAGGGACAGGGGGCCGAATTAGTGCACCCCTCCACTTT.

J is TRBJ2-7 and V is TRBV7-6; 8 bases are shared with TRBD2. The J segment lost 3 bases and the V segment lost 1 base, leaving 2 bases of the junction unmatched. The V gene's germline CDR1 is SGHVS and CDR2 FNYEAQ. The CDR3 has 14 amino acids. CDR3 sequence reads: CASSLDAGGYEQYF. In nucleotides, the CDR3 is TGTGCCAGCAGCTTAGATGCGGGAGGCTACGAGCAGTACTTC.

The rearrangement links TRBV7-2 to TRBJ2-3, with unresolved D. The CDR3 totals 13 residues. V lost 3 bases and J 7 bases, leaving 11 bases between the germline ends. Germline values: CDR1 SGHTA, CDR2 FQGNSA. CDR3 protein: CASSFSGANTQYF. The CDR3 DNA reads as TGTGCCAGCAGCTTTTCTGGTGCTAATACGCAGTATTTT.

To note about this clone: The sample holds other DNA sequences that translate to the same CDR3. V gene TRBV7-8 combines with J gene TRBJ2-3; 11 bases match TRBD2. J lost 4 bases, V lost 0 bases, and 0 bases had no gene match. This CDR3 comprises 15 residues. Germline V lookup: CDR1 SGHVS, CDR2 FQNEAQ. The CDR3 reads CASSLASGGADTQYF. The CDR3, as DNA: TGTGCCAGCAGCTTAGCTAGCGGGGGGGCAGATACGCAGTATTTT.

DNA for the CDR3: TGTGCCAGCAGCTTGGACAATACTAATTCACCCCTCCACTTT. It specifies CASSLDNTNSPLHF. V is TRBV5-4 and J is TRBJ1-6; D is uncertain. The CDR3 sequence is 14 residues long. Trimming pared 0 bases from V and 6 bases from J, leaving 7 bases between. Germline V lookup: CDR1 SGHNT, CDR2 YYREEE (reference sequence).

In its sample, this clone was seen once. V is TRBV6-1 and J is TRBJ1-3; D unclear. The CDR3 is 16 amino acids. The germline V gene encodes CDR1 MNHNS and CDR2 SASEGT. Trimming removed 5 bases from V and 0 bases from J, with 14 bases in between. In nucleotides, the CDR3 is TGTGCCAGCAGTAAAGGAGAAGGATTCTCTGGAAACACCATATATTTT. The encoded protein is CASSKGEGFSGNTIYF.

Here the CDR3 reads CASSRDRSSNSPLHF. The CDR3 DNA sequence: TGTGCCAGCAGCCGGGACAGGTCGTCGAACTCACCCCTCCACTTT. V is TRBV5-4 and J is TRBJ1-6; 8 positions agree with TRBD1. Losses at the gene ends were 4 bases for V and 10 bases for J; bases not matched to a gene: 10. The CDR3 extends over 15 amino acids. The germline V gene has CDR1 SGHNT and CDR2 YYREEE (reference sequence).

V usage is TRBV30 and J usage is TRBJ2-6; no definite D call. CDR1 and CDR2 from the germline V gene are GTSNPN and SVGIG (reference sequence). This CDR3 is 18 amino acids long. The V gene lost 0 bases and the J gene lost 0 bases, with 15 bases spanning the gap. CDR3 bases: TGTGCCTGGAGTGTGGCTCAGAGGATCCTCTCTGGGGCCAACGTCCTGACTTTC. This encodes CAWSVAQRILSGANVLTF.

In the case of this clone: Other DNA sequences in the sample encode the same CDR3. The J gene is TRBJ2-7, the V gene TRBV5-1; 11 bases line up with TRBD1. Germline lookup yields CDR1 SGHRS and CDR2 YFSETQ. Unmatched junction bases numbered 7, after V lost 4 bases and J lost 4 bases. The CDR3 is 15 residues long. CDR3 in amino acids: CASSVGQGAGYEQYF. The CDR3 bases are TGCGCCAGCAGCGTAGGACAGGGGGCTGGGTACGAGCAGTACTTC.